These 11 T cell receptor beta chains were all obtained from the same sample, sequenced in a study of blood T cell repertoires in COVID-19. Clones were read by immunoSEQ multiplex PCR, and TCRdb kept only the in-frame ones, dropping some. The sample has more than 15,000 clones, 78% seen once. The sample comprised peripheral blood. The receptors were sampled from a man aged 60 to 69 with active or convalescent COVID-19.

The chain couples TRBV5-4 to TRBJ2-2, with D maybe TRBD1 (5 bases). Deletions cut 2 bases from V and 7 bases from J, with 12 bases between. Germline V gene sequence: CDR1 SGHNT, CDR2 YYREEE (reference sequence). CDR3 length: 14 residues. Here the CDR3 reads CASSLSGSGGELFF. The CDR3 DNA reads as TGTGCCAGCAGCTTATCAGGGTCGGGCGGGGAGCTGTTTTTT.

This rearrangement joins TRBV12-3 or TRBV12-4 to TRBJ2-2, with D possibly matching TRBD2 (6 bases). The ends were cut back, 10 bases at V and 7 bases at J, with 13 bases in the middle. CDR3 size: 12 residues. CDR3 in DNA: TGTGCCACCAACCTGGACTACGGGGAGCTGTTTTTT. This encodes CATNLDYGELFF.

The CDR3 region has the DNA TGCGCCAGCAGCGAACAGGACAGGGACACTGAAGCTTTCTTT. Protein sequence: CASSEQDRDTEAFF. The genes are TRBV5-1 and TRBJ1-1, with 8 nucleotides matching TRBD1. The germline CDR1 and CDR2 sequences are SGHRS and YFSETQ. This CDR3 region has 14 residues. The trim removed 4 bases at V and 3 bases at J, leaving 5 bases unmatched. The full variable domain, in which reference TRBV5-1 and TRBJ1-1 provide the parts outside the CDR3, is KAGVTQTPRYLIKTRGQQVTLSCSPISGHRSVSWYQQTPGQGLQFLFEYFSETQRNKGNFPGRFSGRQFSNSRSEMNVSTLELGDSALYLCASSEQDRDTEAFFGQGTRLTVV.

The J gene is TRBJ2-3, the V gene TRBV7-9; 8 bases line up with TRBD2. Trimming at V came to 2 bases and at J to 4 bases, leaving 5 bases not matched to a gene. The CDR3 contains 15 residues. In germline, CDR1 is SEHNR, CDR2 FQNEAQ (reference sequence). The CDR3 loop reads CASSLPAGDADTQYF. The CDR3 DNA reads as TGTGCCAGCAGCTTACCAGCGGGGGACGCAGATACGCAGTATTTT.

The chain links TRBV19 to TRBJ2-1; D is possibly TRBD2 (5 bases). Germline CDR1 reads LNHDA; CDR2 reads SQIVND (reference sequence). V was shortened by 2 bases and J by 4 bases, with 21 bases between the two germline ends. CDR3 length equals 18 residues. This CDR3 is CASSIIEGPGVVYNEQFF. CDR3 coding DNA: TGTGCCAGTAGTATAATAGAGGGTCCTGGGGTGGTATACAATGAGCAGTTCTTC.

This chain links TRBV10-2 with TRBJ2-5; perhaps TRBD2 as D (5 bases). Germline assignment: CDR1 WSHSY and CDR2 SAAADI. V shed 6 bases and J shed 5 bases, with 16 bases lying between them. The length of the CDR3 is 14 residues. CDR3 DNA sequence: TGCGCCAGCAGAGTGGACCTCCCGGGGGAGACCCAGTACTTC. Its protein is CASRVDLPGETQYF.

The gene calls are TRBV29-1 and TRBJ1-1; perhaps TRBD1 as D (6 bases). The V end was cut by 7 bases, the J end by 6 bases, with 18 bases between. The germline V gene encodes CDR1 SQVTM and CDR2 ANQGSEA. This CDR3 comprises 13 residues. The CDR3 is CSAGPDRLAEAFF. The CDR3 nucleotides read TGCAGCGCTGGGCCGGACAGATTGGCTGAAGCTTTCTTT.

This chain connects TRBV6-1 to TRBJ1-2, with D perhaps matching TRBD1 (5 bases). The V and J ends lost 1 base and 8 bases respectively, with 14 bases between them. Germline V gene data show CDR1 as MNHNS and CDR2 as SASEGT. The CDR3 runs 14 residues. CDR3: CASSEVGAREGYTF. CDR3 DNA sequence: TGTGCCAGCAGTGAAGTTGGGGCCAGGGAAGGCTACACCTTC.

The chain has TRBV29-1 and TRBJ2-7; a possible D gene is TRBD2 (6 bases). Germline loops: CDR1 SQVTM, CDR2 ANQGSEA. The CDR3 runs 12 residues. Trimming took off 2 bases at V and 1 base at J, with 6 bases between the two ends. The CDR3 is CSVESGSYEQYF. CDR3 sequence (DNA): TGCAGCGTTGAAAGCGGGTCCTACGAGCAGTACTTC.

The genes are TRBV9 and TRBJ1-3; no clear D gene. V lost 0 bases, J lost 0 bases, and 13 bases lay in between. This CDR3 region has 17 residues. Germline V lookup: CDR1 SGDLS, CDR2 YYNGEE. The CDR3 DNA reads TGTGCCAGCAGCGTAGGCTCCGGGAAAATCTCTGGAAACACCATATATTTT. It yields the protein CASSVGSGKISGNTIYF.

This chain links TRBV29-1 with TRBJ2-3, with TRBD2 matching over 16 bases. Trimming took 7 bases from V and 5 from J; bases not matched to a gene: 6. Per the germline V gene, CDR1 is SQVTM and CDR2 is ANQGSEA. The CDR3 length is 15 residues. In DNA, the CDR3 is TGCAGCGAAAGGGGACTAGCGGGAGGGGGAGATACGCAGTATTTT. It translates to CSERGLAGGGDTQYF.